These T cell receptor beta chains were read from a single sample in a study of blood T cell repertoires in COVID-19. The data were produced by immunoSEQ multiplex PCR, yet TCRdb's version contains in-frame clones alone and is incomplete. This repertoire shows a few hundred thousand clones, around 82% found once; its top ten account for 2.5% to 3.5%. The sample was peripheral blood. Receptors were obtained from a middle-aged man with active or convalescent COVID-19. CDR3s include the opening cysteine and the closing phenylalanine or tryptophan. D genes are given only for firm matches. Not all rows give a size; the values are once, few, many and, for expanded clones, a class.

>TRBJ1-1|TRBV5-1|.|TRBD1
CASGPGTGPAGTEAFF
TGCGCCAGCGGCCCTGGGACAGGTCCTGCGGGAACTGAAGCTTTCTTT
>TRBJ2-3|TRBV4-3|.|TRBD2
CASSQDAPQRGGGDTQYF
TGCGCCAGCAGCCAAGATGCCCCCCAGCGGGGGGGCGGAGATACGCAGTATTTT
>TRBJ2-1|TRBV2|.|.
CASRTDYSDEQFF
TGTGCCAGCAGGACCGACTACAGCGATGAGCAGTTCTTC
>TRBJ1-5|TRBV6-5|once|.
CASSYFEGPQHF
TGTGCCAGCAGTTACTTTGAGGGGCCCCAGCATTTT
>TRBJ1-4|TRBV19|.|TRBD1
CASTGQGRNEKLFF
TGTGCCAGTACCGGACAGGGGAGGAATGAAAAACTGTTTTTT
>TRBJ2-1|TRBV14|few|TRBD2
CASSRAGGRAFEQFF
TGTGCCAGCAGCCGAGCTGGTGGGAGGGCCTTTGAGCAGTTCTTC
>TRBJ1-2|TRBV27|.|.
CASSTLTRLTHW
TGTGCCAGCAGTACCCTGACAAGGCTTACACATTGG
>TRBJ1-3|TRBV11-2|once|.
CASSPLLSGNTIYF
TGTGCCAGCAGCCCACTCCTCTCTGGAAACACCATATATTTT
>TRBJ1-1|TRBV10-2|.|TRBD1
CASSALDRGSSEAFF
TGCGCCAGCAGTGCCTTGGACAGGGGGTCGTCTGAAGCTTTCTTT
>TRBJ2-7|TRBV18|.|TRBD2
CASSPSSGSFYEQYF
TGTGCCAGCTCACCTAGTAGCGGGAGCTTCTACGAGCAGTACTTC
>TRBJ1-4|TRBV11-2|.|.
CASSATQGSHGEKLFF
TGTGCCAGCAGCGCTACCCAGGGGTCTCACGGTGAAAAACTGTTTTTT
>TRBJ2-7|TRBV10-3|.|.
CAIRGLESYEQYF
TGTGCCATCAGAGGACTCGAATCCTACGAGCAGTACTTC
>TRBJ2-3|TRBV5-8|.|TRBD2
CASSLRAGGPTDTQYF
TGTGCCAGCAGCTTGCGGGCGGGGGGGCCCACAGATACGCAGTATTTT
>TRBJ2-5|TRBV7-9|.|.
CASSSLTGHHSGTQYF
TGTGCCAGCAGCTCCCTAACGGGACACCACTCAGGGACCCAGTACTTC
>TRBJ2-7|TRBV6-6|.|.
CASSRQAAYEQYF
TGTGCCAGCAGTCGGCAGGCCGCCTACGAGCAGTACTTC
>TRBJ2-3|TRBV5-6|.|.
CASSLEGGGVGTDTQYF
TGTGCCAGCAGCTTGGAAGGGGGCGGGGTTGGTACAGATACGCAGTATTTT
>TRBJ2-3|TRBV6-5|.|TRBD2
CASSYGAGGTTDTQYF
TGTGCCAGCAGTTACGGAGCGGGGGGTACGACAGATACGCAGTATTTT
>TRBJ1-2|TRBV28|.|TRBD1
CASRRIRGQGNYGYTF
TGTGCCAGCAGGAGGATCCGAGGACAGGGGAACTATGGCTACACCTTC
>TRBJ1-1|TRBV30|.|TRBD1
CAWSERDRERAFF
TGTGCCTGGAGTGAGCGGGACAGGGAACGAGCTTTCTTT
>TRBJ1-3|TRBV30|few|.
CAYRGDSGNTIYF
TGTGCCTACCGGGGGGACTCTGGAAACACCATATATTTT
>TRBJ1-4|TRBV7-8|.|TRBD1
CASSLSRLGGRNPNEKLFF
TGTGCCAGCAGCTTATCACGTCTAGGGGGCCGAAACCCTAATGAAAAACTGTTTTTT
>TRBJ1-1|TRBV7-9|.|.
CASSLGTDTEAFF
TGTGCCAGCAGCTTAGGAACAGACACTGAAGCTTTCTTT
>TRBJ2-7|TRBV6-5|.|.
CASRRSSDSSYEQYF
TGTGCCAGCAGGCGTTCTAGCGACTCTTCCTACGAGCAGTACTTC
>TRBJ2-2|TRBV6-5|.|.
CASSYHQATNTGELFF
TGTGCCAGCAGTTACCACCAGGCCACTAACACCGGGGAGCTGTTTTTT
>TRBJ1-2|TRBV20-1|.|.
CSARSVDGYTF
TGCAGTGCCAGGTCCGTCGATGGCTACACCTTC
>TRBJ2-4|TRBV29-1|.|TRBD1
CSTSGTEGNIQYF
TGCAGCACCTCCGGGACAGAGGGAAACATTCAGTACTTC
>TRBJ2-5|TRBV15|.|TRBD1
CATSTTGGQETQYF
TGTGCCACCAGCACTACAGGGGGCCAAGAGACCCAGTACTTC
>TRBJ1-1|TRBV29-1|.|.
CSVRWGVDTEAFF
TGCAGCGTTCGTTGGGGCGTAGACACTGAAGCTTTCTTT
>TRBJ2-6|TRBV10-3|.|TRBD1
CAISGDRLSPSSGANVLTF
TGTGCCATCAGTGGGGACAGGTTAAGTCCTAGCTCTGGGGCCAACGTCCTGACTTTC
>TRBJ1-6|TRBV30|.|TRBD1
CAWSRTGDNSPLHF
TGTGCCTGGAGTCGAACAGGGGATAATTCACCCCTCCACTTT
>TRBJ2-1|TRBV27|.|TRBD2
CASKGLLAGGDEQFF
TGTGCCAGCAAAGGACTCTTAGCGGGAGGGGATGAGCAGTTCTTC
>TRBJ1-1|TRBV27|.|.
CASRVRGMNTEAFF
TGTGCCAGCAGAGTTAGGGGGATGAACACTGAAGCTTTCTTT
>TRBJ1-1|TRBV3-1/TRBV3-2|once|TRBD1
CASSQGGTANTEAFF
TGTGCCAGCAGCCAAGGAGGGACAGCGAACACTGAAGCTTTCTTT
>TRBJ2-7|TRBV11-2|.|.
CASSRTGNRAEQYF
TGTGCCAGCAGTAGAACAGGGAACCGGGCCGAGCAGTACTTC
>TRBJ2-3|TRBV10-3|.|.
CAISVRSHTDTQYF
TGTGCCATCAGTGTGAGAAGTCACACAGATACGCAGTATTTT
>TRBJ2-2|TRBV7-6|.|TRBD2
CASSPNPGGPSTGELFF
TGTGCCAGCAGCCCCAACCCGGGGGGGCCCAGCACCGGGGAGCTGTTTTTT
>TRBJ1-1|TRBV19|few|.
CASSARGNTEAFF
TGTGCCAGTAGTGCACGGGGAAACACTGAAGCTTTCTTT
>TRBJ2-5|TRBV7-7|.|TRBD1
CASSIGTGIETQYF
TGTGCTAGCAGCATAGGGACAGGGATAGAGACCCAGTACTTC
>TRBJ2-7|TRBV5-4|once|TRBD2
CASSLASSGSYEQYF
TGTGCCAGCAGCTTGGCGAGTAGCGGGAGTTACGAGCAGTACTTC
>TRBJ1-4|TRBV15|.|TRBD1
CATSRGRTGAHMSGEKLFF
TGTGCCACCAGCAGAGGCCGGACAGGGGCCCACATGTCGGGGGAAAAACTGTTTTTT
>TRBJ2-1|TRBV7-8|.|TRBD1
CASSPTGAYNEQFF
TGTGCCAGCAGCCCGACAGGGGCCTACAATGAGCAGTTCTTC
>TRBJ2-4|TRBV6-1|.|.
CASSEGGIYIQYF
TGTGCCAGCAGTGAAGGCGGGATTTACATTCAGTACTTC
>TRBJ1-5|TRBV21-1|once|.
CASSMTVYRAGRGNQPQHF
TGTGCCAGCAGCATGACAGTTTACAGGGCCGGGAGGGGCAATCAGCCCCAGCATTTT
>TRBJ2-1|TRBV4-1|many|TRBD2
CASSLRDSGRAYNEQFF
TGCGCCAGCAGCCTCAGGGATAGCGGGAGGGCCTACAATGAGCAGTTCTTC
>TRBJ1-1|TRBV6-1|.|.
CASSEPVNTEAFF
TGTGCCAGCAGTGAGCCAGTGAACACTGAAGCTTTCTTT
>TRBJ2-1|TRBV9|.|.
CASSVDQGSYNEQFF
TGTGCCAGCAGCGTTGATCAGGGCTCCTACAATGAGCAGTTCTTC
>TRBJ1-4|TRBV10-3|few|.
CAISAGGTNEKLFF
TGTGCCATCAGTGCGGGGGGAACTAATGAAAAACTGTTTTTT
>TRBJ2-3|TRBV14|.|TRBD2
CASSQDRAGVRDTQYF
TGTGCCAGCAGCCAAGACAGGGCGGGAGTCAGAGATACGCAGTATTTT